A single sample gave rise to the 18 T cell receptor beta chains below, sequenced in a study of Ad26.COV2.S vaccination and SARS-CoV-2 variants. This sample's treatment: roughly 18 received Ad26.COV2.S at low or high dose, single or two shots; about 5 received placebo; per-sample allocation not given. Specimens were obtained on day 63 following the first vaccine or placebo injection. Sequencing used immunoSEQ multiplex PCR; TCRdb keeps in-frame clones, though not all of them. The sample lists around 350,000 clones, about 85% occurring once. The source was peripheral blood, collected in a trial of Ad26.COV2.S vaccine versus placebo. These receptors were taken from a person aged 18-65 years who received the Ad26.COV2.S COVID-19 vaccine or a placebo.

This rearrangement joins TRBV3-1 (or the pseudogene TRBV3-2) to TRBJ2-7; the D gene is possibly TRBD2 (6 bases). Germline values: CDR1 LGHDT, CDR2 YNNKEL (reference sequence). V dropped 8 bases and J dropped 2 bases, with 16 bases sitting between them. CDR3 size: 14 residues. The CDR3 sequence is CASAPGVGAYEQYF. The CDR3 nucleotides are TGTGCCAGCGCCCCGGGGGTCGGAGCCTACGAGCAGTACTTC.

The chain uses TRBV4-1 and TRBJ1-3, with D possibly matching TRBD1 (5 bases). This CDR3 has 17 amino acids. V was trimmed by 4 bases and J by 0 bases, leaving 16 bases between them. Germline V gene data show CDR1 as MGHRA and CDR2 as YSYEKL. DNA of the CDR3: TGCGCCAGCAGCCCCTTGTGGGGGGACCACTCTGGAAACACCATATATTTT. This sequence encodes CASSPLWGDHSGNTIYF.

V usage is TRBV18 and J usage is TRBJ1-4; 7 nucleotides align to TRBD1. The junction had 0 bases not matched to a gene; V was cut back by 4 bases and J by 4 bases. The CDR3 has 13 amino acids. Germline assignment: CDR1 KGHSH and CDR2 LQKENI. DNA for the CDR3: TGTGCCAGCTCACGGGACAGTAATGAAAAACTGTTTTTT. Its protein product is CASSRDSNEKLFF.

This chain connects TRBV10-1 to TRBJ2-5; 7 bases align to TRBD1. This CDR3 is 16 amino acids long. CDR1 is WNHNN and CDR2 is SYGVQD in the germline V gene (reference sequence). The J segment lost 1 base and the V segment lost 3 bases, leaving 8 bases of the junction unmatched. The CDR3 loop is CASSEGNTGAQETQYF. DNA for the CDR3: TGCGCCAGCAGTGAAGGAAATACAGGGGCCCAAGAGACCCAGTACTTC.

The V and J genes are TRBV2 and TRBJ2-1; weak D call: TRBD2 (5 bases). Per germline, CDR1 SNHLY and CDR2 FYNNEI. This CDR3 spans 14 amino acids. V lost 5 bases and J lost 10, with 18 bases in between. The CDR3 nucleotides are TGTGCCAGCAGTCTACGGACTGGGGTTGGGGAGCAGTTCTTC. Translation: CASSLRTGVGEQFF.

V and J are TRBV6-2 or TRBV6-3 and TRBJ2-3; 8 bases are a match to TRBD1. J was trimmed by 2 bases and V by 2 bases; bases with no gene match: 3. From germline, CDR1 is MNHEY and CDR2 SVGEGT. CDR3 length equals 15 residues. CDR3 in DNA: TGTGCCAGCAGTTACGGGACAGGATTCACAGATACGCAGTATTTT. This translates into CASSYGTGFTDTQYF.

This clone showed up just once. DNA of the CDR3: TGTGCCAGCAGTGACTCGGGGGTTTCACCCCTCCACTTT. This codes for CASSDSGVSPLHF. V usage is TRBV6-4 and J usage is TRBJ1-6; D is possibly TRBD1 (5 bases). The CDR3 length is 13 residues. CDR1 and CDR2 (germline): MRHNA, SNTAGT. Trimming pared 0 bases from V and 9 bases from J, leaving 6 bases between.

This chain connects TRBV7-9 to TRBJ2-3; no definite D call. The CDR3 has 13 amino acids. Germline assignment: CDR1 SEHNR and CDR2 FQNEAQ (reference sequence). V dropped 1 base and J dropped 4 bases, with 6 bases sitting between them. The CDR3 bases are TGTGCCAGCAGCTTAGTTCATGCAGATACGCAGTATTTT. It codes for CASSLVHADTQYF.

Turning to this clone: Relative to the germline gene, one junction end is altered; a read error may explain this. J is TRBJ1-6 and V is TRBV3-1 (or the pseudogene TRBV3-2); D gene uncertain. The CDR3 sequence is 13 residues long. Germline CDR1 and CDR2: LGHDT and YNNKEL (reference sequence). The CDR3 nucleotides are TGTGCCAGCAGCCAAGATCTTCGGGCAGCCCCCGACTTT. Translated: CASSQDLRAAPDF.

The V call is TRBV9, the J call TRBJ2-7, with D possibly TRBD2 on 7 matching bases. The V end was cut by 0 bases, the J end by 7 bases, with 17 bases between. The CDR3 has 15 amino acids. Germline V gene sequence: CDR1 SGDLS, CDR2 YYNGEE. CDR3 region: CASSVDPAGAGEQYF. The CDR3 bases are TGTGCCAGCAGCGTAGACCCCGCGGGGGCGGGTGAGCAGTACTTC. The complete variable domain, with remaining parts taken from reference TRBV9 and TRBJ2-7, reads DSGVTQTPKHLITATGQRVTLRCSPRSGDLSVYWYQQSLDQGLQFLIQYYNGEERAKGNILERFSAQQFPDLHSELNLSSLELGDSALYFCASSVDPAGAGEQYFGPGTRLTVT.

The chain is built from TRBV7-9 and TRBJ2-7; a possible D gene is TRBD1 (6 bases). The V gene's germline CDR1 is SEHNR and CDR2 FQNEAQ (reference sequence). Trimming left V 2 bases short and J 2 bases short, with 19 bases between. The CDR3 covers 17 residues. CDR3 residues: CASSLRAPPDRTYEQYF. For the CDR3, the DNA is TGTGCCAGCAGCTTACGCGCGCCCCCGGACAGAACCTACGAGCAGTACTTC.

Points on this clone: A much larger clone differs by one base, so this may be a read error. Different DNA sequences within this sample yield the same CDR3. The CDR3 region has the DNA TGCGCCAGCAGCTTGGAGGGGGCGCCGGGTGGCTACACTTTC. It translates to CASSLEGAPGGYTF. The chain uses TRBV5-1 and TRBJ1-2, with 7 positions matching TRBD1. The length of the CDR3 is 14 residues. Germline V gene data show CDR1 as SGHRS and CDR2 as YFSETQ.

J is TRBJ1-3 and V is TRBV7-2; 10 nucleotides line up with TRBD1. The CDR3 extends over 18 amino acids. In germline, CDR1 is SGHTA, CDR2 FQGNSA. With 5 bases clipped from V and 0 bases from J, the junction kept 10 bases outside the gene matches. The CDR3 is CASSTTGTGVLSGNTIYF. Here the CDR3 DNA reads TGTGCCAGCAGCACCACCGGGACAGGGGTCCTCTCTGGAAACACCATATATTTT.

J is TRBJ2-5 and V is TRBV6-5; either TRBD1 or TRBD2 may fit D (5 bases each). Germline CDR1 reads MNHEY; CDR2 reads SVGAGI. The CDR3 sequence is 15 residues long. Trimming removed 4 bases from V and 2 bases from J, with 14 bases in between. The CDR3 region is CASSCPGRKQETQYF. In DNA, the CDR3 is TGTGCCAGCAGTTGCCCGGGACGGAAACAAGAGACCCAGTACTTC.

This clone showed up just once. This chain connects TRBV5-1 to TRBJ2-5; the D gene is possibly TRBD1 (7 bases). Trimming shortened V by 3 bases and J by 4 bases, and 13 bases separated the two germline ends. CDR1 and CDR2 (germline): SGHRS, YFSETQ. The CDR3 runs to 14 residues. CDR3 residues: CASSSSGGGETQYF. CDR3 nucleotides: TGCGCCAGCAGCTCCTCAGGGGGAGGAGAGACCCAGTACTTC.

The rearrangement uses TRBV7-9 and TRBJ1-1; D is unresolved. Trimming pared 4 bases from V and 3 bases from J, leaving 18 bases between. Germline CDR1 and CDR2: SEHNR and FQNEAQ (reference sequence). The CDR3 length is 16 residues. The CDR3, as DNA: TGTGCCAGCAGCTCCAGAGCTTCAGCCGTTCACACTGAAGCTTTCTTT. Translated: CASSSRASAVHTEAFF.

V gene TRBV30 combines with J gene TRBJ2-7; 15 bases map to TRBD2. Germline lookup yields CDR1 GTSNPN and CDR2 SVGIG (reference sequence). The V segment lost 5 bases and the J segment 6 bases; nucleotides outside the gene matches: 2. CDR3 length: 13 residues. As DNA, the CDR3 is TGTGCCTGGGGACTAGCGGGGGGGCTCGAGCAGTACTTC. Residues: CAWGLAGGLEQYF.

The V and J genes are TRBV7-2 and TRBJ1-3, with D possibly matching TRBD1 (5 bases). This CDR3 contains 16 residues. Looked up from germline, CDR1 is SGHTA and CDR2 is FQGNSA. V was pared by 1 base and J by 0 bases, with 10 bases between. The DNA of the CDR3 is TGTGCCAGCAGCTTAGTGGCAGGGATCTCTGGAAACACCATATATTTT. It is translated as CASSLVAGISGNTIYF.